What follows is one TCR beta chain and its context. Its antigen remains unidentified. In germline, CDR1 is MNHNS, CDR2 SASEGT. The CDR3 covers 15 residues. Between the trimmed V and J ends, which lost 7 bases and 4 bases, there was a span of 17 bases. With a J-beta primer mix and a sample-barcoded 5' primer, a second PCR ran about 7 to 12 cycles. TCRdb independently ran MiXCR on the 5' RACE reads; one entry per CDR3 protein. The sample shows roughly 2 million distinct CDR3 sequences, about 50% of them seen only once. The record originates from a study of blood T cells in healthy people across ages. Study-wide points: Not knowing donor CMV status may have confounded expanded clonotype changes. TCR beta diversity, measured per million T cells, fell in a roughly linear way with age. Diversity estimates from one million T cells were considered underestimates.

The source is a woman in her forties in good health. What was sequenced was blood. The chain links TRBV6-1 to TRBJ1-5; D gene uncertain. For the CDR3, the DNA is TGTGCCAGCAAGGCCGCGCGATCGGGGAATCAGCCCCAGCATTTT. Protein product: CASKAARSGNQPQHF.